These 15 T cell receptor beta chains came from one sample sequenced in a study of regulatory T cells in long-lasting Graves disease. Time point denoted: newly diagnosed GD, antithyroid drugs for less than 3 months. Researchers made the TCR library from RNA that was extracted from PBMCs. Combining iRepertoire HTBI primers with Arm-PCR of CDR3 regions, the authors built TCR beta libraries. TCRdb reprocessed the multiplex PCR reads via MiXCR and lists one record per CDR3 protein. The table has approximately 250,000 distinct CDR3 sequences, around 16% seen once. The material sequenced was peripheral blood mononuclear cells (PBMCs), taken at new diagnosis, from a patient treated with antithyroid drugs. The receptors originated from a female donor with Graves disease.

This clonotype has just a few counts. The CDR3 sequence: CASSLLPGGSYGYTF. The CDR3 DNA follows: TGTGCCAGCAGCTTGCTACCAGGGGGCAGCTATGGCTACACCTTC. The chain carries TRBV5-5 and TRBJ1-2; 8 bases agree with TRBD1. CDR3 length: 15 residues. V was pared by 1 base and J by 4 bases, with 6 bases of the junction left unmatched. Germline V gene data show CDR1 as SGHKS and CDR2 as YYEKEE (reference sequence).

As concerns this clonotype: A single base separates this from a much larger clone, so it may be a read error. The rearrangement joins TRBV20-1 to TRBJ2-1, with TRBD2 matching over 8 bases. Germline CDR1 is DFQATT and CDR2 is SNEGSKA (reference sequence). J gave up 10 bases and V 1 base, and 15 bases lay outside the gene matches. This CDR3 comprises 16 residues. The CDR3 is CSARVRGTRVSYEQFF. The CDR3, as DNA: TGCAGTGCTAGAGTGCGAGGGACTAGAGTCTCCTACGAGCAGTTCTTC.

Note on this clonotype: Given a much more abundant clone one base away, this may be a read error. V is TRBV24-1 and J is TRBJ2-5; 10 positions match TRBD2. CDR3 size: 17 residues. V trimming: 3 bases; J trimming: 1 base; junction bases outside the gene matches: 7. From germline, CDR1 is KGHDR and CDR2 SFDVKD. The CDR3 nucleotides are TGTGCCACCAGTGATGCCAGAGCGGGAGGGCCCCAAGAGACCCAGTACTTC. It encodes CATSDARAGGPQETQYF.

V gene TRBV20-1 combines with J gene TRBJ2-7; a possible D gene is TRBD1 (5 bases). The V end lost 0 bases, the J end lost 2 bases, and 8 bases lay between the germline ends. CDR3 length equals 13 residues. Germline loops: CDR1 DFQATT, CDR2 SNEGSKA (reference sequence). CDR3 in DNA: TGCAGTGCTAGAGATTTCAGGGCCTACGAGCAGTACTTC. Its translation: CSARDFRAYEQYF.

The chain is built from TRBV5-6 and TRBJ2-5, with TRBD1 as a possible D gene (5 bases). The CDR3 has 13 amino acids. Germline loops: CDR1 SGHDT, CDR2 YYEEEE. Trimming shortened V by 3 bases and J by 6 bases, and 12 bases separated the two germline ends. The DNA of the CDR3 is TGTGCCAGCAGCTCCACCAGGGTGAAGACCCAGTACTTC. This encodes CASSSTRVKTQYF.

The chain carries TRBV10-2 and TRBJ1-2, with a tentative D call TRBD1 (6 bases). The CDR3 loop spans 16 amino acids. CDR1 WSHSY and CDR2 SAAADI come from the germline V gene. V dropped 3 bases and J dropped 0 bases, with 14 bases sitting between them. The CDR3 sequence: CASSEEQTGANYGYTF. The CDR3 nucleotides are TGCGCCAGCAGTGAAGAACAGACAGGAGCTAACTATGGCTACACCTTC.

Regarding this clonotype: This may be a read error, as it is one base from a much larger clone. The rearrangement joins TRBV18 to TRBJ2-2; 9 positions agree with TRBD2. V was pared by 6 bases and J by 4 bases, with 6 bases of the junction left unmatched. The CDR3 sequence is 15 residues long. Germline V CDR1 and CDR2: KGHSH, LQKENI. This CDR3 is CASSSTSGSTGELFF. In DNA, the CDR3 is TGTGCCAGCTCGTCGACTAGCGGAAGCACCGGGGAGCTGTTTTTT.

This clonotype was recorded many times. The rearrangement joins TRBV3-1 to TRBJ2-3; D may match TRBD1 or TRBD2 (5 bases each). The ends were cut back, 4 bases at V and 5 bases at J, with 22 bases in the middle. The CDR3 contains 17 residues. Germline lookup yields CDR1 LGHDT and CDR2 YNNKEL (reference sequence). CDR3 DNA: TGTGCCAGCAGCCCGAAGTTACGGGTCATTGGGGGAGATACGCAGTATTTT. Residues: CASSPKLRVIGGDTQYF.

This clonotype occurred many times. J is TRBJ2-7 and V is TRBV5-5; the match to TRBD1 covers 9 bases. This CDR3 has 14 amino acids. With V trimmed by 2 bases and J by 4 bases, 4 bases remained unmatched. Germline CDR1 is SGHKS and CDR2 is YYEKEE (reference sequence). CDR3 amino acids: CASSLRGQGYEQYF. For the CDR3, the DNA is TGTGCCAGCAGCTTAAGGGGACAGGGATACGAGCAGTACTTC.

This clonotype was seen many times. V is TRBV20-1 and J is TRBJ2-5; 7 bases agree with TRBD2. The trim removed 6 bases at V and 2 bases at J, leaving 6 bases unmatched. This CDR3 is built from 13 residues. CDR1 is DFQATT and CDR2 is SNEGSKA in the germline V gene (reference sequence). The CDR3 DNA reads as TGCAGTGCCGACTCTAGCGGACAAGAGACCCAGTACTTC. It specifies CSADSSGQETQYF.

This clonotype was counted ten times or more. This sequence joins TRBV6-5 and TRBJ1-2, with D possibly matching TRBD1 (6 bases). Germline V CDR1 and CDR2: MNHEY, SVGAGI. CDR3 length: 13 residues. With 1 base removed from V and 6 bases from J, the gap between germline ends came to 9 bases. Here the CDR3 reads CASSYFGGDGYTF. CDR3 sequence (DNA): TGTGCCAGCAGTTACTTTGGGGGCGATGGCTACACCTTC.

The V gene is TRBV5-4, the J gene TRBJ1-2; 9 nucleotides align to TRBD1. Germline assignment: CDR1 SGHNT and CDR2 YYREEE (reference sequence). This CDR3 spans 16 amino acids. The ends lost 1 base at V and 7 bases at J; junction bases unmatched: 11. This CDR3 reads CASSLWDRAVSGGYTF. The CDR3 nucleotides read TGTGCCAGCAGCTTGTGGGACAGGGCCGTTAGTGGTGGCTACACCTTC.

This clonotype showed up many times. This rearrangement joins TRBV7-9 to TRBJ1-2, with 7 bases identical to TRBD1. The V and J ends lost 5 bases and 4 bases, in that order; junction bases with no gene match: 7. Per the germline V gene, CDR1 is SEHNR and CDR2 is FQNEAQ (reference sequence). This CDR3 region has 14 residues. The CDR3 nucleotides are TGTGCCAGCAGCCCCTCGGACAGGTCCTATGGCTACACCTTC. Translation: CASSPSDRSYGYTF.

The chain carries TRBV12-3 or TRBV12-4 and TRBJ1-6, with D maybe TRBD1 (6 bases). CDR3 length: 14 residues. V gave up 4 bases and J gave up 7 bases, with 11 bases separating them. For the CDR3, the DNA is TGTGCCAGCAGTTCCAGGGACAAGAATTCACCCCTCCACTTT. This gives the protein CASSSRDKNSPLHF.

This clonotype has at least ten counts. This CDR3 is CASSLAPGSSYEQYF. In DNA form, the CDR3 reads TGTGCCAGCAGCTTAGCTCCAGGGAGTTCCTACGAGCAGTACTTC. This chain connects TRBV7-2 to TRBJ2-7; tentatively, D is TRBD1 or TRBD2 (5 bases each). The V and J ends lost 0 bases and 1 base respectively, with 10 bases between them. The CDR3 spans 15 residues. CDR1 is SGHTA and CDR2 is FQGNSA in the germline V gene. Complete variable domain (other parts from reference TRBV7-2 and TRBJ2-7): GAGVSQSPSNKVTEKGKDVELRCDPISGHTALYWYRQSLGQGLEFLIYFQGNSAPDKSGLPSDRFSAERTGGSVSTLTIQRTQQEDSAVYLCASSLAPGSSYEQYFGPGTRLTVT.